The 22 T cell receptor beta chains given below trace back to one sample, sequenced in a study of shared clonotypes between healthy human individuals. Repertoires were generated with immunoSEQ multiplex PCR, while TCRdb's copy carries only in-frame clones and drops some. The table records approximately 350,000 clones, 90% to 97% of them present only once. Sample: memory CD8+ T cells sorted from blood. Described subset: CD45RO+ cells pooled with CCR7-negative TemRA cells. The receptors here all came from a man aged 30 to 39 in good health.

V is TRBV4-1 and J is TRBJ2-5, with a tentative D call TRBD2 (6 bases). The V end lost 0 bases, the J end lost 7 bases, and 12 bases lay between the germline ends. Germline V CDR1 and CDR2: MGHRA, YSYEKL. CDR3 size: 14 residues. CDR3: CASSQDGQGGTQYF. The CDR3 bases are TGCGCCAGCAGCCAAGATGGCCAGGGAGGGACCCAGTACTTC.

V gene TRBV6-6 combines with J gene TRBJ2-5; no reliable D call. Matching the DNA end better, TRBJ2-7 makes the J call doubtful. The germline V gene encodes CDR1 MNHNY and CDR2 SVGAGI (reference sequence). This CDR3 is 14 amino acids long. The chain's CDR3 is CASSHPTAAYEQYF. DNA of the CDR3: TGTGCCAGCAGTCATCCTACTGCAGCCTACGAGCAGTACTTC.

The CDR3, as DNA: TGTGCCAGCAGCCCTGGCGGGACTAGCGGGAGGCAAGAGACCCAGTACTTC. This codes for CASSPGGTSGRQETQYF. The rearrangement uses TRBV5-4 and TRBJ2-5; 15 bases agree with TRBD2. CDR1 SGHNT and CDR2 YYREEE come from the germline V gene (reference sequence). The CDR3 spans 17 residues. With 4 bases clipped from V and 2 bases from J, the junction kept 6 bases outside the gene matches.

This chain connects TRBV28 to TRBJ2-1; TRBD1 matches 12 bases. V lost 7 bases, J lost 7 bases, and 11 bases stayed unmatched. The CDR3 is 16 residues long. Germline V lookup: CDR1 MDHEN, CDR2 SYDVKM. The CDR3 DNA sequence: TGTGCCAGCACTCCCGCCGGGACAGGGGGCATAAATGAGCAGTTCTTC. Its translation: CASTPAGTGGINEQFF.

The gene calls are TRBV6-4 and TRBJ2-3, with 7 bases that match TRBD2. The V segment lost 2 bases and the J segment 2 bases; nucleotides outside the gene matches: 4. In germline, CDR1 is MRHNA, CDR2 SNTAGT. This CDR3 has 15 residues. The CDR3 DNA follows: TGTGCCAGCAGTGACGGTGGGAGGGACACAGATACGCAGTATTTT. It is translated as CASSDGGRDTDTQYF.

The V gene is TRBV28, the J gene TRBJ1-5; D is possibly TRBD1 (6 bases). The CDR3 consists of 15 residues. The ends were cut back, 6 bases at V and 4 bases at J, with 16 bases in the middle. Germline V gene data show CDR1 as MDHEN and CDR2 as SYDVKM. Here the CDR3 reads CASRAGTSGNQPQHF. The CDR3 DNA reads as TGTGCCAGCAGGGCAGGGACATCCGGAAATCAGCCCCAGCATTTT. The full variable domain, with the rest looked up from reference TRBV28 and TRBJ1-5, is DVKVTQSSRYLVKRTGEKVFLECVQDMDHENMFWYRQDPGLGLRLIYFSYDVKMKEKGDIPEGYSVSREKKERFSLILESASTNQTSMYLCASRAGTSGNQPQHFGDGTRLSIL.

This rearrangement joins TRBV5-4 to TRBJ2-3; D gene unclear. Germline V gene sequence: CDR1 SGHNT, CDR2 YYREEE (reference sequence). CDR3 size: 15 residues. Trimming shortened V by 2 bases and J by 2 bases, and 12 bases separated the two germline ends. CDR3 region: CASSFRERLTDTQYF. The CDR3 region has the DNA TGTGCCAGCAGCTTCCGTGAGCGTCTCACAGATACGCAGTATTTT.

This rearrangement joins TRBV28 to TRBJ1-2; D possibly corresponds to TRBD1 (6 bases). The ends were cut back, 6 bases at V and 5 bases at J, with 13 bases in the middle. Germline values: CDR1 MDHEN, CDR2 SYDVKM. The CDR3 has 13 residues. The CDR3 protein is CASSQGQGYGYTF. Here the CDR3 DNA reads TGTGCCAGCAGCCAAGGGCAGGGGTATGGCTACACCTTC.

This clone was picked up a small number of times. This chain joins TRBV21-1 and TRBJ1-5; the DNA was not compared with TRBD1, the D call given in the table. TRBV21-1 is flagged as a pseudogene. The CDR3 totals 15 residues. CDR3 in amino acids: CASSKDSDSNQPQHF. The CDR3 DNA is TGTGCCAGCAGCAAAGACAGTGATAGCAATCAGCCCCAGCATTTT.

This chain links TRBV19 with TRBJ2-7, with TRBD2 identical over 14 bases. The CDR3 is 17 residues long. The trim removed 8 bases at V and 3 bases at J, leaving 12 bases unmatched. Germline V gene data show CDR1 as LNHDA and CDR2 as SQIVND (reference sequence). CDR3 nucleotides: TGTGCCAGTCCTAGGACTAGCGGGAGGCCGGGTTGCTACGAGCAGTACTTC. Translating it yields CASPRTSGRPGCYEQYF.

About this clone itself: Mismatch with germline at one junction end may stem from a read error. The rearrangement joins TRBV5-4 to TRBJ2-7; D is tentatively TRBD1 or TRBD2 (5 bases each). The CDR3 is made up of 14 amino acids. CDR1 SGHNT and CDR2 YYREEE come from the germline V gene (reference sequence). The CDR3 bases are TGCGCCAGCAGGGTTGGGACGCAGTACTACGAGCAGTACTTC. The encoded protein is CASRVGTQYYEQYF.

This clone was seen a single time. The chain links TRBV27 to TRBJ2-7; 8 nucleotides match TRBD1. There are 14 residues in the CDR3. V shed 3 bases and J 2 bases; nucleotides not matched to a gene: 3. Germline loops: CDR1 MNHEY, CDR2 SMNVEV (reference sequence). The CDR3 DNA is TGTGCCAGCAGTTTGACAGGGGAAACCTACGAGCAGTACTTC. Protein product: CASSLTGETYEQYF.

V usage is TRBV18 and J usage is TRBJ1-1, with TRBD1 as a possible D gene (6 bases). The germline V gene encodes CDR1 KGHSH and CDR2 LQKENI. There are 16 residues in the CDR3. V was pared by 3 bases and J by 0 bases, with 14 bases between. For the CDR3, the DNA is TGTGCCAGCTCACCTTCTCTACAGGGACTGAACACTGAAGCTTTCTTT. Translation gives CASSPSLQGLNTEAFF. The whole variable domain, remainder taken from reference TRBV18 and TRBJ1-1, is NAGVMQNPRHLVRRRGQEARLRCSPMKGHSHVYWYRQLPEEGLKFMVYLQKENIIDESGMPKERFSAEFPKEGPSILRIQQVVRGDSAAYFCASSPSLQGLNTEAFFGQGTRLTVV.

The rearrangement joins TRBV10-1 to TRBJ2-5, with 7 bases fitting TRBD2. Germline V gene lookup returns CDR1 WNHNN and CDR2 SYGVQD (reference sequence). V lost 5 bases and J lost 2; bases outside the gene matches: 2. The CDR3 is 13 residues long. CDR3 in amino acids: CASSPGLQETQYF. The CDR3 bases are TGCGCCAGCAGTCCGGGACTACAAGAGACCCAGTACTTC.

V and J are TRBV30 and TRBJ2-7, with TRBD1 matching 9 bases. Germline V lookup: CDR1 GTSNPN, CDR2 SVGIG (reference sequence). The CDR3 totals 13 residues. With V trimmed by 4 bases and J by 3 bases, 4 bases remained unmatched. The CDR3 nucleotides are TGTGCCTGGACCGTGGGACAGGGCTACGAGCAGTACTTC. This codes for CAWTVGQGYEQYF. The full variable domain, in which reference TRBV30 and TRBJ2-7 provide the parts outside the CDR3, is SQTIHQWPATLVQPVGSPLSLECTVEGTSNPNLYWYRQAAGRGLQLLFYSVGIGQISSEVPQNLSASRPQDRQFILSSKKLLLSDSGFYLCAWTVGQGYEQYFGPGTRLTVT.

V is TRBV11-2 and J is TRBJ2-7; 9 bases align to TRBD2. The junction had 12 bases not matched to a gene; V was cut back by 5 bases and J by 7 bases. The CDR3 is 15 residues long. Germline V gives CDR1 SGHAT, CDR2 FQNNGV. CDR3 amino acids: CASSPPLAGRREQYF. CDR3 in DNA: TGTGCCAGCAGCCCCCCGCTAGCGGGGAGGAGGGAGCAGTACTTC.

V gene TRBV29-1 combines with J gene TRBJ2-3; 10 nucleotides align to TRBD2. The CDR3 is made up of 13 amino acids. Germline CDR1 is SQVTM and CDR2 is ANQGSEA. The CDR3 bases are TGCACCTATCTAGCGGGAGTCACAGATACGCAGTATTTT. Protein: CTYLAGVTDTQYF.

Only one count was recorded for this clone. CDR3 loop: CASRDGSGIAYEQYF. In nucleotides, the CDR3 is TGTGCCAGCAGGGATGGAAGCGGAATAGCCTACGAGCAGTACTTC. The chain links TRBV6-1 to TRBJ2-7; maybe TRBD2 (5 bases). Deletions cut 6 bases from V and 2 bases from J, with 17 bases between. CDR3 length equals 15 residues. Germline-derived CDR1 and CDR2 are MNHNS and SASEGT.

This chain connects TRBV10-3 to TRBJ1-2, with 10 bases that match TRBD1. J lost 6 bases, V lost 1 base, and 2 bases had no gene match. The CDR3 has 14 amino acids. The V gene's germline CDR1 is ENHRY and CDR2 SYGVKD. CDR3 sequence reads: CAISELGTGDGYTF. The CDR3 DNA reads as TGTGCCATCAGTGAGTTAGGGACAGGGGATGGCTACACCTTC.

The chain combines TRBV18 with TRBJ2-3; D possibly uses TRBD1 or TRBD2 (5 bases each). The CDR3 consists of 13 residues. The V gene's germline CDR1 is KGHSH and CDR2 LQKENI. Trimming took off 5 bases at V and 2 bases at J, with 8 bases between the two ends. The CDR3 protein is CASSGTNTDTQYF. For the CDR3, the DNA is TGTGCCAGCTCAGGGACGAACACAGATACGCAGTATTTT.

CDR3 sequence: CASSPGLAGGSYEQYF. The CDR3 DNA sequence: TGTGCCAGCAGCCCGGGACTAGCGGGAGGATCCTACGAGCAGTACTTC. The V call is TRBV5-5, the J call TRBJ2-5; 15 nucleotides agree with TRBD2. The tail of the sequence fits TRBJ2-7 better, so the J call may be wrong. There are 16 residues in the CDR3. Germline values: CDR1 SGHKS, CDR2 YYEKEE (reference sequence).

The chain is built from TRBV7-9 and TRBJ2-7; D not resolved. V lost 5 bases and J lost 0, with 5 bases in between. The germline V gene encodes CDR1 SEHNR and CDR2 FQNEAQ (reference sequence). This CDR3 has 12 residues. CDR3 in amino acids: CASSPSSYEQYF. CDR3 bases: TGTGCCAGCAGCCCCAGCTCCTACGAGCAGTACTTC.